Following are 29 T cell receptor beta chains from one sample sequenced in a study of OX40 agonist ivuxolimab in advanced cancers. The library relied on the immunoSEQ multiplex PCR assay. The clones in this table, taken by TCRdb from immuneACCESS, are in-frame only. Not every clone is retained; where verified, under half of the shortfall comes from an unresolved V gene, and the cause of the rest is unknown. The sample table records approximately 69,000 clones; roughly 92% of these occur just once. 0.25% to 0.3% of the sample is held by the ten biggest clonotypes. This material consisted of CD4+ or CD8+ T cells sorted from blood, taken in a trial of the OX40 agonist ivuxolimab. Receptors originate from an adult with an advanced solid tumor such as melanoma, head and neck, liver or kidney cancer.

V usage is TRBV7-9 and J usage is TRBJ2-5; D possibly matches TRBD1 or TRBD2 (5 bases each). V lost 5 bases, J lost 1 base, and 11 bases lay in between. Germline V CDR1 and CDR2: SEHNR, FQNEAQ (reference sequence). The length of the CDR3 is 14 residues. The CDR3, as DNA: TGTGCCAGCAGCATCGGGGCAATCCAAGAGACCCAGTACTTC. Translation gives CASSIGAIQETQYF.

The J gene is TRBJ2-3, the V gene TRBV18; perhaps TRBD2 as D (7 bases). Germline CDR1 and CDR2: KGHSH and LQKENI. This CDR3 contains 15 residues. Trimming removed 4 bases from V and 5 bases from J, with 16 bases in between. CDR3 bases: TGTGCCAGCTCACTTTCGGGGGGCGGAGGAGATACGCAGTATTTT. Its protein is CASSLSGGGGDTQYF.

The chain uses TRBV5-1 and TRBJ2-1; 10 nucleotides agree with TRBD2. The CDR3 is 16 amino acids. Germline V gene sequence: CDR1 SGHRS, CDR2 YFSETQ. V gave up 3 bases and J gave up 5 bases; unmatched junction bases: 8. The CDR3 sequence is CASSWLASGSHNEQFF. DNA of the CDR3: TGCGCCAGCAGCTGGTTGGCTAGCGGGAGTCACAATGAGCAGTTCTTC.

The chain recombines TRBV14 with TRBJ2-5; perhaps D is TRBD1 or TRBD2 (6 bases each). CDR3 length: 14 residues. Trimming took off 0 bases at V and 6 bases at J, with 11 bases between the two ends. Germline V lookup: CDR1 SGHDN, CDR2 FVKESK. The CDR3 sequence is CASSQDLGGKTQYF. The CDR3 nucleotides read TGTGCCAGCAGCCAAGATCTAGGGGGGAAGACCCAGTACTTC.

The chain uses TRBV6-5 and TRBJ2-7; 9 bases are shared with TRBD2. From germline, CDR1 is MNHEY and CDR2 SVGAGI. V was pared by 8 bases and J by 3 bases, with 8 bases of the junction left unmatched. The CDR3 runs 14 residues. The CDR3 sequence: CASGQTSGNYEQYF. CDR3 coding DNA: TGTGCCAGCGGTCAGACTAGCGGAAACTACGAGCAGTACTTC.

CDR3: CASSLGHVTGELFF. DNA of the CDR3: TGTGCCAGCAGCTTAGGTCACGTAACCGGGGAGCTGTTTTTT. The rearrangement uses TRBV7-6 and TRBJ2-2; D ambiguous. The CDR3 is made up of 14 amino acids. The ends were cut back, 1 base at V and 5 bases at J, with 8 bases in the middle. Germline V gives CDR1 SGHVS, CDR2 FNYEAQ.

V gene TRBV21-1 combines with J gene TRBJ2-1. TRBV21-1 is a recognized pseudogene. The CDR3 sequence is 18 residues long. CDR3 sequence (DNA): TGTGCCAGCAGCACAGACAAGCGTGTGGGTCTTAGGAAAAATGAGCAGTTCTTC. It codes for CASSTDKRVGLRKNEQFF.

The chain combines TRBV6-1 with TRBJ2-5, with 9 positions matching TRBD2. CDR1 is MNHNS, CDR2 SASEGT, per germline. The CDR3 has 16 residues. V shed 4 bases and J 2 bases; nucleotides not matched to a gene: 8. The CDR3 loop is CASSGLSGRSQETQYF. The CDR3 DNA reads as TGTGCCAGCAGTGGACTAAGCGGGAGGTCTCAAGAGACCCAGTACTTC.

The CDR3 bases are TGTGCCTGGAGTGTACTGGGGGTTACCGGGGAGCTGTTTTTT. Protein: CAWSVLGVTGELFF. The chain links TRBV30 to TRBJ2-2; TRBD1 or TRBD2 may be the D gene (5 bases each). The germline V gene has CDR1 GTSNPN and CDR2 SVGIG (reference sequence). V lost 0 bases and J lost 5, with 10 bases in between. The CDR3 extends over 14 amino acids.

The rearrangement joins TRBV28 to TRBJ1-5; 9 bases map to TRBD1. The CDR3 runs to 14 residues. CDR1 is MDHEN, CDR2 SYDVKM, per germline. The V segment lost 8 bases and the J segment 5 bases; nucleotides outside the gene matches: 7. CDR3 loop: CASVGTGMYQPQHF. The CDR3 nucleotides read TGTGCCAGCGTTGGGACAGGGATGTATCAGCCCCAGCATTTT.

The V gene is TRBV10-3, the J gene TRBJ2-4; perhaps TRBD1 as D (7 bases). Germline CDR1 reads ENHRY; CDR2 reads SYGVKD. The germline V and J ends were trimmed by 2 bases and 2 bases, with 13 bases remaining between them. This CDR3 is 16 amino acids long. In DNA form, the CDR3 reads TGTGCCATCAGTGAGGGCAGGGGGGAGCCCAAAAACATTCAGTACTTC. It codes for CAISEGRGEPKNIQYF.

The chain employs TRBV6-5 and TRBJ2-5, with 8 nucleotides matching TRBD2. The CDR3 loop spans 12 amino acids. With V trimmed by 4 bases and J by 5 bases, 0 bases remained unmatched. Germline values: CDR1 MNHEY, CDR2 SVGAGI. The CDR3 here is CASSLAGETQYF. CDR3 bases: TGTGCCAGCAGTTTAGCGGGGGAGACCCAGTACTTC.

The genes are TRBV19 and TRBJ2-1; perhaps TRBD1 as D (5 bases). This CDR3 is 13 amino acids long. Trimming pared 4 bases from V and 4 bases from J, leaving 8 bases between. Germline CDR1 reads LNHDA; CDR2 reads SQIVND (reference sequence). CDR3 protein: CASSKGAYNEQFF. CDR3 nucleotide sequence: TGTGCCAGTAGTAAAGGGGCTTACAATGAGCAGTTCTTC.

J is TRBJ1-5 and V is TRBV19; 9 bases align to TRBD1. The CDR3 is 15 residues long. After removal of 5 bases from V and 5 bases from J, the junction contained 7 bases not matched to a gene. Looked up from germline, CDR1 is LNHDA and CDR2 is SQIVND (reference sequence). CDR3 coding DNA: TGTGCCAGTAGTCGGGACAGGGTAGGCTATCAGCCCCAGCATTTT. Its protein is CASSRDRVGYQPQHF.

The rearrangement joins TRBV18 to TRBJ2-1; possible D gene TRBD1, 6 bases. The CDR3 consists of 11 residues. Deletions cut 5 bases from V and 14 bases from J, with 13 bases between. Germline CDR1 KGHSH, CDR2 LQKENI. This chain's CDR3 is CASSSTGMKFF. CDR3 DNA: TGTGCCAGCTCATCTACAGGGATGAAGTTCTTC.

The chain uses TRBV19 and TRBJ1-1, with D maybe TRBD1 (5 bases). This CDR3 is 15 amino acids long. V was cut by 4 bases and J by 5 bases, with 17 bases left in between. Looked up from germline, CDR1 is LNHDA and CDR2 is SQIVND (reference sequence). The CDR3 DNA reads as TGTGCCAGTAGTACGAGGGCAGGGATAAAGACTGAAGCTTTCTTT. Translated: CASSTRAGIKTEAFF.

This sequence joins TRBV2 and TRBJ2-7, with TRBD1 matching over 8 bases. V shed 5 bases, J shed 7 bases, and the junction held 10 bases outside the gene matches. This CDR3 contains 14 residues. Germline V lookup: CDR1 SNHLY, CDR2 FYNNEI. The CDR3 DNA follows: TGTGCCAGCAGTCCCGGGACAGGTCCCGGTGAGCAGTACTTC. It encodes CASSPGTGPGEQYF.

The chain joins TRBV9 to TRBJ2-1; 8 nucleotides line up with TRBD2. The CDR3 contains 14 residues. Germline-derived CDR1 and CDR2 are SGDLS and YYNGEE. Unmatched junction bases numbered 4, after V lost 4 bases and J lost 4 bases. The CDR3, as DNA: TGTGCCAGCAGCCCGGGACTAGATTACAATGAGCAGTTCTTC. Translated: CASSPGLDYNEQFF.

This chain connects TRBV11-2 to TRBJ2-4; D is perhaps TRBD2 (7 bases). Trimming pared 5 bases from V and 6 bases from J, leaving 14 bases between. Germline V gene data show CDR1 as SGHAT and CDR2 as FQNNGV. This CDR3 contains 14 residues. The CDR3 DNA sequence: TGTGCCAGCAGCCCCGGACTAGGGGGAAACATTCAGTACTTC. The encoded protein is CASSPGLGGNIQYF.

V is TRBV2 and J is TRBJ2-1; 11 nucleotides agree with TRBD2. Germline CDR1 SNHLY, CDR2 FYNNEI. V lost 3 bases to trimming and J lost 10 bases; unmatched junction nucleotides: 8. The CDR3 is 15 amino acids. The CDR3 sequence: CASSDVLAGDGEQFF. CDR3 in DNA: TGTGCCAGCAGTGATGTACTAGCGGGAGACGGCGAGCAGTTCTTC. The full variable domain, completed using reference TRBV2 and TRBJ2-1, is EPEVTQTPSHQVTQMGQEVILRCVPISNHLYFYWYRQILGQKVEFLVSFYNNEISEKSEIFDDQFSVERPDGSNFTLKIRSTKLEDSAMYFCASSDVLAGDGEQFFGPGTRLTVL.

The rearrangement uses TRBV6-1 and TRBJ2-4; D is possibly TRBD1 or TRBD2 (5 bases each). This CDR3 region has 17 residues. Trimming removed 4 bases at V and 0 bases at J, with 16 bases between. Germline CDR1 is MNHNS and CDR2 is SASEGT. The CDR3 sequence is CASSAFGDGLAKNIQYF. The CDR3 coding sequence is TGTGCCAGCAGTGCCTTTGGGGACGGCTTAGCCAAAAACATTCAGTACTTC.

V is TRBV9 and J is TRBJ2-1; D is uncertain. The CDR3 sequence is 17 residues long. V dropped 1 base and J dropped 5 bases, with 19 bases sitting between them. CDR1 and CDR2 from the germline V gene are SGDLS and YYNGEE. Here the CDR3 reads CASSVHSQTTRDNEQFF. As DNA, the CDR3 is TGTGCCAGCAGCGTACATTCCCAGACGACCCGAGACAATGAGCAGTTCTTC.

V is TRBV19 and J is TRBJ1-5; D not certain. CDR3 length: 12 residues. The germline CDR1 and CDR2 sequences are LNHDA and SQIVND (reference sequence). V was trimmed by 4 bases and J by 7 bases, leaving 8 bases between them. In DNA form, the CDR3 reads TGTGCCAGTAGTACCTTATACCAGCCCCAGCATTTT. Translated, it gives CASSTLYQPQHF.

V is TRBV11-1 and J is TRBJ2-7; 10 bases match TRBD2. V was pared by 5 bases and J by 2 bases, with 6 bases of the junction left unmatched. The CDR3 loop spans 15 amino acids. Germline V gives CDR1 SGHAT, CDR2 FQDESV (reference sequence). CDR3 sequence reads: CASSTWTSGPYEQYF. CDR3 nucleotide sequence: TGTGCCAGCAGCACCTGGACTAGCGGACCCTACGAGCAGTACTTC.

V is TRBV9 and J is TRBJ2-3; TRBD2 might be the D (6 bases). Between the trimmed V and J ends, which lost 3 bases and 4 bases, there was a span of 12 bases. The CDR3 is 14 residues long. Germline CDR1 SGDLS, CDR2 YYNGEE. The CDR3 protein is CASSGRLVADTQYF. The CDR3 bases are TGTGCCAGCAGCGGACGACTAGTGGCAGATACGCAGTATTTT.

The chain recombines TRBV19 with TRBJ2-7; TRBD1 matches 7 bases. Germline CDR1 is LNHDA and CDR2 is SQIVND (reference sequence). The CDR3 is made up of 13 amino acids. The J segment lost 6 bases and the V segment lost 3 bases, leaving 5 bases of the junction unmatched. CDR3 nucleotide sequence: TGTGCCAGTAGTATCGACAGGGTAGGCGAGCAGTACTTC. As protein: CASSIDRVGEQYF.

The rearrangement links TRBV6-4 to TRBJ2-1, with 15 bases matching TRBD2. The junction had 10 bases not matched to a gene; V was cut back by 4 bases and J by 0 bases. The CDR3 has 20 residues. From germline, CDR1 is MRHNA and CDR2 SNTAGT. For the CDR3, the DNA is TGTGCCAGCAGTGCCTCCTCCGGGACTAGCGGGAGGCACTCCTACAATGAGCAGTTCTTC. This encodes CASSASSGTSGRHSYNEQFF.

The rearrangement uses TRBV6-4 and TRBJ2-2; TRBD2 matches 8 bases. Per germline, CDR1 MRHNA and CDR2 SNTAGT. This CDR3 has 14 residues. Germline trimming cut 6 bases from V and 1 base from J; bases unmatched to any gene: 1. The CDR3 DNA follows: TGTGCCAGCAGCCGGGAGGGGAACACCGGGGAGCTGTTTTTT. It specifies CASSREGNTGELFF.

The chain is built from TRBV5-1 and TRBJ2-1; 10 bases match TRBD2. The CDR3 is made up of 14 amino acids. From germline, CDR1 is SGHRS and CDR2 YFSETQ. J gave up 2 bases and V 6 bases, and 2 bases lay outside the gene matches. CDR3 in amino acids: CASTAGGPYNEQFF. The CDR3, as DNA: TGCGCCAGCACAGCGGGAGGGCCCTACAATGAGCAGTTCTTC.